The 21 T cell receptor beta chains below come from one sample, sequenced in a study of T cells expressing NK-cell markers. TCRdb derives one entry per CDR3 protein from the 5' RACE reads, leaving out DNA. This table lists 150,000 to 200,000 distinct CDR3 sequences. What was sequenced was blood T cells: a sorted CD56 or NKG2C T cell subset, CD4+ or CD8+ T cells, or bulk PBMC T cells (not recorded which). Every receptor here comes from a man between 18 and 69 years old in good health.

The chain combines TRBV27 with TRBJ2-4. This CDR3 has 14 residues. Germline V CDR1 and CDR2: MNHEY, SMNVEV (reference sequence). The CDR3 here is CASSLMGSKNIQYF.

V gene TRBV3-1 combines with J gene TRBJ1-5. Germline V CDR1 and CDR2: LGHDT, YNNKEL (reference sequence). CDR3 size: 15 residues. CDR3 in amino acids: CASSQDSRVDQPQHF.

The rearrangement links TRBV5-6 to TRBJ2-7; TCRdb proposes TRBD2, but this gene call is untestable without DNA. The germline CDR1 and CDR2 sequences are SGHDT and YYEEEE. The CDR3 runs 16 residues. The CDR3: CASSWGTSGESREQYF.

V and J are TRBV3-1 and TRBJ2-1; TCRdb gives TRBD1 as the D gene, but with no DNA this cannot be confirmed. CDR3 size: 15 residues. CDR1 LGHDT and CDR2 YNNKEL come from the germline V gene (reference sequence). The CDR3 is CASSQPGQGRYEQFF.

The genes are TRBV21-1 and TRBJ1-1; TCRdb indicates TRBD1, and absent DNA this call remains unverified. TRBV21-1 represents a pseudogene. The CDR3 sequence is 15 residues long. The CDR3 spells CASSKGAGLNTEAFF.

This rearrangement joins TRBV27 to TRBJ1-1. CDR1 is MNHEY, CDR2 SMNVEV, per germline (reference sequence). The CDR3 contains 14 residues. The CDR3 sequence: CASSDLGSLTEAFF.

The chain carries TRBV19 and TRBJ2-1. Germline CDR1 and CDR2: LNHDA and SQIVND (reference sequence). The CDR3 covers 13 residues. CDR3 in amino acids: CASSIGSINEQFF.

The J gene is TRBJ2-5, the V gene TRBV20-1; checking the TCRdb D call of TRBD1 is not possible without DNA. Germline V gene lookup returns CDR1 DFQATT and CDR2 SNEGSKA (reference sequence). The CDR3 contains 14 residues. This CDR3 reads CSAKERGGQETQYF.

The chain has TRBV20-1 and TRBJ2-7; TCRdb's D gene call, TRBD1, goes unchecked for lack of DNA. Germline-derived CDR1 and CDR2 are DFQATT and SNEGSKA (reference sequence). This CDR3 has 12 residues. The CDR3 protein is CSARGQNYEQYF.

This chain connects TRBV29-1 to TRBJ2-1; the TCRdb call, TRBD1, lacks DNA for checking. This CDR3 region has 15 residues. Per the germline V gene, CDR1 is SQVTM and CDR2 is ANQGSEA. CDR3 sequence: CSGEGLGGDYNEQFF.

Here the CDR3 reads CASSRTGELFF. V gene TRBV2 combines with J gene TRBJ2-2. The CDR3 runs 11 residues. Germline-derived CDR1 and CDR2 are SNHLY and FYNNEI. Together with reference TRBV2 and TRBJ2-2, the CDR3 gives the full variable domain: EPEVTQTPSHQVTQMGQEVILRCVPISNHLYFYWYRQILGQKVEFLVSFYNNEISEKSEIFDDQFSVERPDGSNFTLKIRSTKLEDSAMYFCASSRTGELFFGEGSRLTVL.

The chain has TRBV19 and TRBJ1-1; there is no DNA to check the TCRdb D call of TRBD1. In germline, CDR1 is LNHDA, CDR2 SQIVND (reference sequence). The CDR3 contains 13 residues. CDR3 in amino acids: CASSIVGQIEAFF.

The chain uses TRBV12-5 and TRBJ2-5; TCRdb outputs TRBD2, but without DNA this stays unchecked. CDR3 length: 15 amino acids. From germline, CDR1 is LGHNT and CDR2 FRNRAP. The CDR3 loop reads CASGLSGALGETQYF.

CDR3 in amino acids: CASSSTGEADTQYF. The V gene is TRBV28, the J gene TRBJ2-3; TCRdb names TRBD1, which stays unverified in the absence of DNA. Germline V gene lookup returns CDR1 MDHEN and CDR2 SYDVKM. This CDR3 comprises 14 residues. Using reference TRBV28 and TRBJ2-3 for the parts outside the CDR3, the full variable domain is DVKVTQSSRYLVKRTGEKVFLECVQDMDHENMFWYRQDPGLGLRLIYFSYDVKMKEKGDIPEGYSVSREKKERFSLILESASTNQTSMYLCASSSTGEADTQYFGPGTRLTVL.

This chain joins TRBV3-1 and TRBJ2-3; TCRdb's D call of TRBD1 is untestable without DNA. This CDR3 has 16 residues. CDR1 is LGHDT and CDR2 is YNNKEL in the germline V gene (reference sequence). Here the CDR3 reads CASSRYRERVLDTQYF.

The rearrangement uses TRBV7-6 and TRBJ2-3; the D call from TCRdb, TRBD2, cannot be confirmed without DNA. CDR1 SGHVS and CDR2 FNYEAQ come from the germline V gene. This CDR3 contains 17 residues. CDR3 in amino acids: CASSLLAGGPDTDTQYF.

The CDR3 here is CAISEGTGSYGYTF. This rearrangement joins TRBV10-3 to TRBJ1-2; TCRdb reports TRBD1, a call that lacks DNA to check it against. The CDR3 has 14 residues. In germline, CDR1 is ENHRY, CDR2 SYGVKD.

The rearrangement uses TRBV12-3 or TRBV12-4 and TRBJ1-1. This CDR3 has 14 amino acids. Here the CDR3 reads CASSTAGLGIEAFF.

The chain uses TRBV10-3 and TRBJ2-1; the TCRdb D gene call, TRBD1, has no DNA to confirm it. This CDR3 is built from 15 residues. Per the germline V gene, CDR1 is ENHRY and CDR2 is SYGVKD. CDR3 loop: CAIGMGAGSYNEQFF.

The CDR3 is CATLLRVGASSYNEQFF. The rearrangement links TRBV28 to TRBJ2-1; the TRBD1 assignment by TCRdb is unverifiable without DNA. The CDR3 totals 17 residues. The germline V gene encodes CDR1 MDHEN and CDR2 SYDVKM.

The chain couples TRBV5-5 to TRBJ1-2; TCRdb proposes TRBD1, but this gene call is untestable without DNA. Germline values: CDR1 SGHKS, CDR2 YYEKEE (reference sequence). This CDR3 contains 16 residues. The CDR3 sequence: CASSTGAGYGSFTDTF.